This TCR beta chain was obtained from a study of blood T cell repertoires in COVID-19. This CDR3 comprises 17 residues. V lost 1 base to trimming and J lost 7 bases, with 20 bases between them. Germline V gives CDR1 SGHVS, CDR2 FQNEAQ. Sequencing was performed with immunoSEQ multiplex PCR; in TCRdb, only in-frame clones are kept and a portion is missing. The sample yields fewer than 350,000 clones, approximately 83% seen once. This TCR was recovered from a woman aged 25 to 39 who had recovered from COVID-19. Sequenced input: peripheral blood. The chain employs TRBV7-8 and TRBJ2-1; D not resolved. CDR3 nucleotide sequence: TGTGCCAGCAGCTTAGAGCCCCATACACCCACTATTAATGAGCAGTTCTTC. It encodes CASSLEPHTPTINEQFF.